This is a list of T cell receptor beta chains from one sample in a study of T-cell reconstitution after alpha-beta-depleted transplantation in children. A single record per CDR3 protein comes from TCRdb applying MiXCR to the PCR reads. This table has approximately 390,000 distinct CDR3 sequences, roughly 11% appearing once. The specimen was PBMCs from the stem cell graft donor, collected from the stem cell graft. These receptors were taken from a human donor who donated a stem cell graft to a child with acute myeloid leukemia. Both conserved end residues are part of each CDR3. Fields, in order: V gene, CDR3 length, J gene, CDR3 protein.

V: TRBV20-1
length: 13
J: TRBJ1-3
CDR3: CSAYRDRDNTIYF

V: TRBV10-3
length: 12
J: TRBJ1-2
CDR3: CAISVGGDGYTF

V: TRBV20-1
length: 15
J: TRBJ2-2
CDR3: CSASPGGSNTGELFF

V: TRBV9
length: 16
J: TRBJ2-2
CDR3: CASSVSSGANTGELFF

V: TRBV15
length: 12
J: TRBJ2-5
CDR3: CATSSHQETQYF

V: TRBV7-2
length: 14
J: TRBJ2-7
CDR3: CASSIPGLQYEQYF

V: TRBV11-2
length: 16
J: TRBJ2-5
CDR3: CASSLKGGDRGETQYF

V: TRBV29-1
length: 12
J: TRBJ2-7
CDR3: CSGRAGVGEQYF

V: TRBV5-6
length: 13
J: TRBJ2-1
CDR3: CASSRDNPNEQFF

V: TRBV10-3
length: 15
J: TRBJ2-5
CDR3: CAISESNLPLQTQYF

V: TRBV5-1
length: 15
J: TRBJ2-3
CDR3: CASSPGQGAGDTQYF

V: TRBV6-5
length: 17
J: TRBJ2-7
CDR3: CASSYSKTGQGAYEQYF

V: TRBV20-1
length: 14
J: TRBJ2-7
CDR3: CSARDQAGDYEQYF

V: TRBV3-1
length: 13
J: TRBJ1-1
CDR3: CASSQVGVTEAFF

V: TRBV10-3
length: 14
J: TRBJ2-3
CDR3: CAIRRAGATDTQYF

V: TRBV20-1
length: 15
J: TRBJ2-6
CDR3: CSAKERSGGANVLTF

V: TRBV5-1
length: 18
J: TRBJ2-1
CDR3: CASSSMRPGTHTYNEQFF

V: TRBV6-2/TRBV6-3
length: 21
J: TRBJ1-6
CDR3: CASSYSMSSGNFGHYNSPLHF

V: TRBV29-1
length: 17
J: TRBJ2-1
CDR3: CSVEGLAGASAINEQFF

V: TRBV3-1
length: 14
J: TRBJ2-5
CDR3: CASSGQTGSPTPYF

V: TRBV30
length: 12
J: TRBJ2-2
CDR3: CAWSGSTGELFF